Listed below are T cell receptor beta chains from one sample, sequenced in a study of circulating and synovial CD4+ cells in juvenile arthritis. Method: immunoSEQ multiplex PCR; TCRdb's copy keeps in-frame clones and lacks some. This sample has about 16,000 clones, with around nine tenths found just once. The sequenced sample was CD4+ T cells from blood. The receptors come from a human donor with juvenile idiopathic arthritis. CDR3s include the opening cysteine and the closing phenylalanine or tryptophan. Fields, in order: J gene, V gene, CDR3 protein.

J: TRBJ2-4; V: TRBV12-5; CDR3: CASGLGQGYIQYF
J: TRBJ2-3; V: TRBV5-1; CDR3: CAVGGPDTQYF
J: TRBJ2-3; V: TRBV29-1; CDR3: CSATGDSTDTQYF
J: TRBJ1-5; V: TRBV5-1; CDR3: CARSLEAGSNQPQHF
J: TRBJ1-2; V: TRBV5-4; CDR3: CASSLVGDGYTF
J: TRBJ2-2; V: TRBV9; CDR3: CASSSTSQTGELFF
J: TRBJ1-6; V: TRBV5-1; CDR3: CASSLGIVSGLGSPLHF
J: TRBJ1-1; V: TRBV18; CDR3: CASSGDRTQEAFF
J: TRBJ1-5; V: TRBV5-1; CDR3: CASSSGGQNNQPQHF
J: TRBJ1-1; V: TRBV11-3; CDR3: CASSPGDGRANTEAFF
J: TRBJ2-6; V: TRBV19; CDR3: CATGRGTGVSGANVLTF
J: TRBJ1-4; V: TRBV29-1; CDR3: CSVNFRLTNEKLFF
J: TRBJ2-1; V: TRBV19; CDR3: CASSIGRASEQFF
J: TRBJ1-4; V: TRBV25-1; CDR3: CACGCRRATNEKLFF